The rows below give T cell receptor beta chains drawn from one sample of a study of blood T cells in healthy people across ages. In TCRdb, the 5' RACE reads were re-called with MiXCR into one record per CDR3 protein. The sample contains 1 million or so distinct CDR3 sequences, 35% to 55% of which appear only once. Specimen: blood. These receptors all stem from a woman aged 55-70 years in good health. Both conserved end residues are part of each CDR3.

V	J	CDR3
TRBV4-2	TRBJ2-2	CASSIRGTSFTGELFF
TRBV5-1	TRBJ2-3	CASSPGLAGRGTDTQYF
TRBV20-1	TRBJ2-4	CSARTGDKNIQYF
TRBV14	TRBJ2-7	CASSQIKLAGGPEQYF
TRBV27	TRBJ2-7	CASSGRDRGYEQYF
TRBV7-9	TRBJ2-3	CASSPLGGMVDTQYF
TRBV20-1	TRBJ2-1	CSTRGAGGALYNERFF
TRBV11-3	TRBJ2-1	CASSVATSYNEQFF
TRBV20-1	TRBJ2-7	CSAQKPQGAHEQYF
TRBV27	TRBJ2-7	CASSLSGRCPHEQYF
TRBV5-1	TRBJ2-5	CASSIGSSGAQETQYF
TRBV2	TRBJ1-1	CASRRPNTEAFF
TRBV5-1	TRBJ2-1	CASSLGESSGRDSNEQFF
TRBV6-5	TRBJ1-2	CASSYNLRTNNYGYTF
TRBV12-3/TRBV12-4	TRBJ2-3	CASSFTRSSRDTQYF
TRBV19	TRBJ2-7	CASSMIAQEQYF
TRBV5-5	TRBJ1-2	CASSLGQGANYGYTF
TRBV6-6	TRBJ2-7	CASSYHTGTASYEQYF
TRBV20-1	TRBJ2-3	CSATGGLGAGGPKLDTQYF
TRBV20-1	TRBJ2-5	CSVPRQIQETQYF
TRBV29-1	TRBJ1-4	CSVEDEQGGREKLFF
TRBV15	TRBJ2-1	CATSPNRRGAGRNEQFF
TRBV9	TRBJ2-1	CASSVEEGEQFF
TRBV2	TRBJ1-6	CARHPPGRGSPLHF
TRBV6-1	TRBJ1-5	CASSDATGTPSNQPQHF
TRBV2	TRBJ1-1	CASSNGPRGEAFF
TRBV12-3/TRBV12-4	TRBJ2-1	CASSHLSGSSYNEQFF
TRBV4-1	TRBJ2-5	CASSQDRDRGETQYF
TRBV13	TRBJ2-5	CASGTSGSRNEQYF
TRBV4-1	TRBJ1-4	CASSQPVGGTGGWKLFF
TRBV11-2	TRBJ2-7	CASSSWDTSSYEQYF
TRBV2	TRBJ2-1	CASSERAVIPYTEQFF
TRBV5-1	TRBJ1-4	CASSAGGVNEKLFF
TRBV14	TRBJ2-1	CASSQIQGASYNEQFF
TRBV20-1	TRBJ1-1	CSASRQSLNTEAFF
TRBV27	TRBJ2-7	CASSTPIRDRGREQYF
TRBV28	TRBJ2-7	CASSSTRKGPSYEQYF
TRBV5-1	TRBJ1-4	CASSFGGAIEKLFF
TRBV11-2	TRBJ1-1	CASSFLTKSPEAFF
TRBV6-1	TRBJ2-7	CASSEATILTYEQYF
TRBV6-5	TRBJ2-1	CASSGTPNNEQFF
TRBV10-2	TRBJ2-4	CASSDLQISGDIQYF
TRBV2	TRBJ2-5	CASSGETARETQYF
TRBV29-1	TRBJ2-3	CSVGTSGSRGTDTQYF
TRBV19	TRBJ2-1	CASRLLAGGGEQFF
TRBV5-1	TRBJ2-2	CASSLVAGANGELFF
TRBV6-1	TRBJ2-5	CASSSASGGSNEQYF
TRBV7-2	TRBJ1-2	CASSLAGFGYTF
TRBV11-2	TRBJ1-5	CASSRDRADQPQHF
TRBV11-2	TRBJ2-7	CASSFRAGVFSYEQYF